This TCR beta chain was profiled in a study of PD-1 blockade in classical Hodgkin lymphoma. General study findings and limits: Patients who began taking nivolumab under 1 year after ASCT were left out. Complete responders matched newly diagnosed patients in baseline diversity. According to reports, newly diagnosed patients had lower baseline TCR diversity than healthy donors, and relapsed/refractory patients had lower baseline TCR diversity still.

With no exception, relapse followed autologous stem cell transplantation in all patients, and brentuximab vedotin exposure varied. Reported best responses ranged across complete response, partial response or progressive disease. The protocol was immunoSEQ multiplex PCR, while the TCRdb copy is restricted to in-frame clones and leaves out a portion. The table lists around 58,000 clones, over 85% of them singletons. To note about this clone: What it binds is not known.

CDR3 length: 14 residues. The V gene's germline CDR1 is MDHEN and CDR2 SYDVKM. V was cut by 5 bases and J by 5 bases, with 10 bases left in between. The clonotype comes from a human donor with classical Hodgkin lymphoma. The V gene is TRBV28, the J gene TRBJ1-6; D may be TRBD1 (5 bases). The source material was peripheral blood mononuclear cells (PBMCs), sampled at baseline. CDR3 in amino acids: CASSPQGDNSPLHF. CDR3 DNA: TGTGCCAGCAGTCCGCAGGGTGATAATTCACCCCTCCACTTT.